The 20 T cell receptor beta chains reported below all come from one sample, sequenced in a study of blood T cell repertoires in COVID-19. Assay used: immunoSEQ multiplex PCR; TCRdb lists only in-frame clones, some missing. The data contain fewer than 350,000 clones, roughly 89% of them singletons. The sequenced sample consisted of PBMCs or T cells enriched from blood (not recorded which). The receptors shown here come from a woman in her late teens or twenties with acute COVID-19.

The chain joins TRBV21-1 to TRBJ2-3; the table assigns TRBD1, which was not confirmed against the DNA. TRBV21-1 is given as a pseudogene. This CDR3 contains 15 residues. CDR3 in amino acids: CASSSGQGTTDTQYF. The CDR3 nucleotides are TGTGCCAGCAGCTCCGGACAGGGGACCACAGATACGCAGTATTTT.

The rearrangement joins TRBV27 to TRBJ2-4, with TRBD2 matching 14 bases. The CDR3 has 17 residues. J lost 9 bases, V lost 1 base, and 8 bases had no gene match. In germline, CDR1 is MNHEY, CDR2 SMNVEV (reference sequence). The CDR3 coding sequence is TGTGCCAGCAGTTTATTCTATGGGACTAGCGGGAGAAGCATTCAGTACTTC. Translating it yields CASSLFYGTSGRSIQYF.

V usage is TRBV19 and J usage is TRBJ2-2, with D hard to call. With 5 bases removed from V and 5 bases from J, the gap between germline ends came to 3 bases. Per the germline V gene, CDR1 is LNHDA and CDR2 is SQIVND (reference sequence). The CDR3 runs 11 residues. CDR3 nucleotide sequence: TGTGCCAGTAGTTCTACCGGGGAGCTGTTTTTT. It specifies CASSSTGELFF.

The rearrangement uses TRBV18 and TRBJ1-4, with a tentative D call TRBD1 (6 bases). Germline V gene lookup returns CDR1 KGHSH and CDR2 LQKENI. V was pared by 2 bases and J by 4 bases, with 11 bases between. The CDR3 runs to 15 residues. The CDR3 reads CASSPMDRYNEKLFF. DNA for the CDR3: TGTGCCAGCTCACCAATGGACAGATATAATGAAAAACTGTTTTTT. The variable domain in full, with the rest retrieved from reference TRBV18 and TRBJ1-4, is NAGVMQNPRHLVRRRGQEARLRCSPMKGHSHVYWYRQLPEEGLKFMVYLQKENIIDESGMPKERFSAEFPKEGPSILRIQQVVRGDSAAYFCASSPMDRYNEKLFFGSGTQLSVL.

The chain recombines TRBV13 with TRBJ2-7; 8 bases are shared with TRBD1. The CDR3 length is 14 residues. V shed 5 bases, J shed 5 bases, and the junction held 8 bases outside the gene matches. Germline-derived CDR1 and CDR2 are PRHDT and FYEKMQ (reference sequence). Here the CDR3 DNA reads TGTGCCAGCAGCCCTGGGACAGGTTGGGACGAGCAGTACTTC. Protein: CASSPGTGWDEQYF.

V usage is TRBV4-2 and J usage is TRBJ1-6; 11 bases match TRBD1. V lost 1 base, J lost 9 bases, and 17 bases stayed unmatched. Germline V gives CDR1 LGHNA, CDR2 YNFKEQ. CDR3 length: 20 residues. DNA of the CDR3: TGTGCCAGCAGCCAAGCAAGGTCCGGACAGGGGGCGTATGGGGCTTCACCCCTCCACTTT. It encodes CASSQARSGQGAYGASPLHF.

The chain links TRBV4-2 to TRBJ2-5, with 9 bases matching TRBD1. The CDR3 loop spans 15 amino acids. V lost 3 bases to trimming and J lost 5 bases; unmatched junction nucleotides: 7. Per the germline V gene, CDR1 is LGHNA and CDR2 is YNFKEQ. The CDR3: CASSQPGTGMETQYF. For the CDR3, the DNA is TGTGCCAGCAGCCAGCCCGGGACAGGGATGGAGACCCAGTACTTC.

This clone has a single count. This chain links TRBV19 with TRBJ2-7, with D perhaps TRBD1 (6 bases). The CDR3 runs 15 residues. CDR1 is LNHDA and CDR2 is SQIVND in the germline V gene (reference sequence). V lost 8 bases and J 4 bases, leaving 21 bases between the germline ends. The CDR3: CASPPTGTIQYEQYF. The DNA of the CDR3 is TGTGCCAGTCCTCCCACCGGGACAATACAGTACGAGCAGTACTTC.

The chain uses TRBV5-1 and TRBJ2-3; 9 bases line up with TRBD2. The CDR3 extends over 15 amino acids. V shed 4 bases, J shed 2 bases, and the junction held 5 bases outside the gene matches. In germline, CDR1 is SGHRS, CDR2 YFSETQ. CDR3 sequence (DNA): TGCGCCAGCAGCCGGACTAGCGATGACACAGATACGCAGTATTTT. Its translation: CASSRTSDDTDTQYF.

The count of this clone is one. This rearrangement joins TRBV4-2 to TRBJ2-6, with a weak D call TRBD1 (5 bases). CDR1 is LGHNA and CDR2 is YNFKEQ in the germline V gene. V lost 1 base, J lost 0 bases, and 22 bases lay in between. The CDR3 loop spans 21 amino acids. The CDR3 DNA sequence: TGTGCCAGCAGCCAAGCTACAGGACCTCGCCCTTCCCTCTCTGGGGCCAACGTCCTGACTTTC. It encodes CASSQATGPRPSLSGANVLTF.

This rearrangement joins TRBV6-5 to TRBJ1-6; no firm D call. Germline CDR1 and CDR2: MNHEY and SVGAGI. The V end lost 4 bases, the J end lost 8 bases, and 18 bases lay between the germline ends. The CDR3 is 16 residues long. CDR3 protein: CASSSTGIWRDSPLHF. For the CDR3, the DNA is TGTGCCAGCAGTTCCACCGGGATCTGGAGGGATTCACCCCTCCACTTT.

This clone was counted only a few times. The J gene is TRBJ2-5, the V gene TRBV28, with TRBD2 matching over 11 bases. Per germline, CDR1 MDHEN and CDR2 SYDVKM. The CDR3 consists of 18 residues. The V gene end was trimmed by 6 bases and the J gene end by 2 bases; junction bases not matched to a gene: 14. This chain's CDR3 is CASSLPLAGGPIQETQYF. CDR3 nucleotide sequence: TGTGCCAGCAGCCTTCCTCTAGCGGGAGGCCCCATTCAAGAGACCCAGTACTTC.

Only one count was recorded for this clone. This chain uses TRBV7-9 with TRBJ1-6; a weak D match, TRBD1 (5 bases). V gave up 2 bases and J gave up 8 bases, with 13 bases separating them. This CDR3 comprises 15 residues. CDR1 is SEHNR, CDR2 FQNEAQ, per germline (reference sequence). The CDR3 protein is CASSLQGVADSPLHF. For the CDR3, the DNA is TGTGCCAGCAGCTTACAAGGGGTCGCGGATTCACCCCTCCACTTT. Full variable domain (outside the CDR3, taken from reference TRBV7-9 and TRBJ1-6): DTGVSQNPRHKITKRGQNVTFRCDPISEHNRLYWYRQTLGQGPEFLTYFQNEAQLEKSRLLSDRFSAERPKGSFSTLEIQRTEQGDSAMYLCASSLQGVADSPLHFGNGTRLTVT.

The chain has TRBV7-8 and TRBJ2-7, with D perhaps TRBD1 (5 bases). CDR1 is SGHVS and CDR2 is FQNEAQ in the germline V gene. The CDR3 is made up of 15 amino acids. Deletions cut 5 bases from V and 8 bases from J, with 22 bases between. The CDR3 nucleotides read TGTGCCAGCAGCCCCCGCCCTGAGACAGCCTTACAGCAGTACTTC. It translates to CASSPRPETALQQYF. Together with reference TRBV7-8 and TRBJ2-7, the CDR3 gives the full variable domain: GAGVSQSPRYKVAKRGQDVALRCDPISGHVSLFWYQQALGQGPEFLTYFQNEAQLDKSGLPSDRFFAERPEGSVSTLKIQRTQQEDSAVYLCASSPRPETALQQYFGPGTRLTVT.

The V and J genes are TRBV5-8 and TRBJ1-3; the match to TRBD1 covers 11 bases. Germline assignment: CDR1 SGHTS and CDR2 YDEGEE. J gave up 3 bases and V 0 bases, and 2 bases lay outside the gene matches. The CDR3 contains 16 residues. CDR3 residues: CASSLGTGGGGNTIYF. CDR3 bases: TGTGCCAGCAGCTTGGGGACAGGGGGCGGTGGAAACACCATATATTTT.

The chain is built from TRBV29-1 and TRBJ1-2, with TRBD1 as a possible D gene (6 bases). The length of the CDR3 is 12 residues. Germline values: CDR1 SQVTM, CDR2 ANQGSEA. Trimming shortened V by 3 bases and J by 2 bases, and 7 bases separated the two germline ends. The CDR3 loop is CSVDGQNYGYTF. As DNA, the CDR3 is TGCAGCGTTGATGGACAGAACTATGGCTACACCTTC.

The J gene is TRBJ2-1, the V gene TRBV18, with 14 bases fitting TRBD2. This CDR3 spans 15 amino acids. The germline V gene has CDR1 KGHSH and CDR2 LQKENI. The ends lost 3 bases at V and 9 bases at J; junction bases unmatched: 4. CDR3 DNA sequence: TGTGCCAGCTCACCCAGGGGACTAGCGGGAGTTGAGCAGTTCTTC. This encodes CASSPRGLAGVEQFF.

The chain links TRBV28 to TRBJ1-4; 10 nucleotides line up with TRBD1. Germline V CDR1 and CDR2: MDHEN, SYDVKM. V dropped 6 bases and J dropped 8; count of bases not matched to a gene: 9. The CDR3 covers 15 residues. The CDR3 sequence: CASRTGGPEAEKLFF. The CDR3 DNA is TGTGCCAGCAGGACAGGGGGCCCGGAGGCGGAAAAACTGTTTTTT.

The chain has TRBV27 and TRBJ1-1, with D maybe TRBD1 (5 bases). Germline V gene lookup returns CDR1 MNHEY and CDR2 SMNVEV (reference sequence). The CDR3 runs to 14 residues. The V end was cut by 5 bases, the J end by 5 bases, with 15 bases between. This CDR3 reads CASSLTGSLTEAFF. In nucleotides, the CDR3 is TGTGCCAGCAGTCTCACAGGATCCCTAACTGAAGCTTTCTTT.

The chain links TRBV28 to TRBJ2-3; a weak D match, TRBD1 (6 bases). This CDR3 is 13 amino acids long. Trimming removed 6 bases at V and 2 bases at J, with 9 bases between. Germline CDR1 MDHEN, CDR2 SYDVKM. The CDR3 is CASRTGNTDTQYF. CDR3 DNA sequence: TGTGCCAGCAGGACAGGAAACACAGATACGCAGTATTTT.